Below are 32 T cell receptor beta chains sequenced from a single sample in a study of CD4+ T cells in melanoma. Clones were sequenced by immunoSEQ multiplex PCR, and TCRdb holds only the in-frame ones, with some missing. The data hold some 150,000 clones, with 85% to 95% observed a single time. These receptors were collected from a human donor with melanoma.

This chain links TRBV19 with TRBJ2-3, with D possibly TRBD2 on 5 matching bases. The CDR3 extends over 18 amino acids. V was cut by 5 bases and J by 0 bases, with 21 bases left in between. Germline CDR1 reads LNHDA; CDR2 reads SQIVND (reference sequence). Here the CDR3 DNA reads TGTGCCAGTAGTCTAGGACCCCGAATAGCGAGTAGCACAGATACGCAGTATTTT. Its protein product is CASSLGPRIASSTDTQYF.

J is TRBJ1-1 and V is TRBV9; D perhaps matches TRBD1 (6 bases). The length of the CDR3 is 14 residues. The V gene's germline CDR1 is SGDLS and CDR2 YYNGEE. Trimming cost V 4 bases and J 4 bases, with 14 bases left between them. The CDR3 sequence: CASSPPRGGTEAFF. As DNA, the CDR3 is TGTGCCAGCAGCCCCCCCCGAGGGGGCACTGAAGCTTTCTTT.

V usage is TRBV18 and J usage is TRBJ2-2; 7 nucleotides match TRBD1. CDR3 length equals 14 residues. Per the germline V gene, CDR1 is KGHSH and CDR2 is LQKENI. The V segment lost 6 bases and the J segment 7 bases; nucleotides outside the gene matches: 8. The CDR3 is CASSQTGLNGELFF. The CDR3 region has the DNA TGTGCCAGCTCGCAGACAGGGTTGAACGGGGAGCTGTTTTTT.

This chain connects TRBV2 to TRBJ2-5; 8 positions agree with TRBD2. Germline V CDR1 and CDR2: SNHLY, FYNNEI. Trimming cost V 6 bases and J 1 base; bases outside gene matches: 4. This CDR3 is built from 14 residues. CDR3 sequence reads: CASRRGAAQETQYF. DNA for the CDR3: TGTGCCAGCAGGCGGGGGGCCGCCCAAGAGACCCAGTACTTC.

The chain has TRBV18 and TRBJ1-2; 8 positions agree with TRBD1. The CDR3 runs 13 residues. The V gene end was trimmed by 6 bases and the J gene end by 4 bases; junction bases not matched to a gene: 4. Germline V gene data show CDR1 as KGHSH and CDR2 as LQKENI. CDR3 coding DNA: TGTGCCAGCTCTCCGGACAGGGCCTATGGCTACACCTTC. Its translation is CASSPDRAYGYTF.

This chain connects TRBV7-3 to TRBJ1-3; D is perhaps TRBD1 (5 bases). V was clipped by 5 bases and J by 0 bases, with 8 bases between them. The CDR3 consists of 14 residues. Germline loops: CDR1 SGHTA, CDR2 FQGTGA. CDR3: CASSPGLSGNTIYF. The CDR3 DNA sequence: TGTGCCAGCAGCCCAGGGCTCTCTGGAAACACCATATATTTT.

The chain is built from TRBV27 and TRBJ1-2, with D hard to call. There are 13 residues in the CDR3. V was cut by 10 bases and J by 8 bases, with 20 bases left in between. CDR1 MNHEY and CDR2 SMNVEV come from the germline V gene (reference sequence). The CDR3 nucleotides are TGTGCCACCCAGGCCACACGCGTTGGCGGCTACACCTTC. Translation gives CATQATRVGGYTF.

The chain has TRBV27 and TRBJ2-2; TRBD1 matches 7 bases. The CDR3 totals 14 residues. The V and J ends lost 7 bases and 4 bases, in that order; junction bases with no gene match: 6. In germline, CDR1 is MNHEY, CDR2 SMNVEV (reference sequence). As DNA, the CDR3 is TGTGCCAGCAACGTAGACAGGGCCACCGGGGAGCTGTTTTTT. Its protein product is CASNVDRATGELFF.

The V gene is TRBV6-1, the J gene TRBJ2-5; 8 bases align to TRBD2. Germline V gene lookup returns CDR1 MNHNS and CDR2 SASEGT. The length of the CDR3 is 13 residues. V gave up 6 bases and J gave up 7 bases; unmatched junction bases: 7. In DNA form, the CDR3 reads TGTGCCAGCAGGCAAGCGGGGGCGCCGACCCAGTACTTC. Protein sequence: CASRQAGAPTQYF.

V and J are TRBV2 and TRBJ1-5; maybe TRBD1 (5 bases). V lost 4 bases, J lost 7 bases, and 14 bases lay in between. The CDR3 loop spans 14 amino acids. Looked up from germline, CDR1 is SNHLY and CDR2 is FYNNEI. CDR3: CASSATGGQQPQHF. CDR3 nucleotides: TGTGCCAGCAGTGCCACGGGGGGTCAGCAGCCCCAGCATTTT.

This chain links TRBV11-1 with TRBJ2-2; possible D gene TRBD1, 5 bases. This CDR3 is 16 amino acids long. V gave up 5 bases and J gave up 0 bases, with 13 bases separating them. CDR1 is SGHAT, CDR2 FQDESV, per germline (reference sequence). The CDR3 coding sequence is TGTGCCAGCAGCCCAAAGACAGACCCGAACACCGGGGAGCTGTTTTTT. Translation gives CASSPKTDPNTGELFF.

This clone has just one count. The chain recombines TRBV21-1 with TRBJ1-2; TRBD1, the table's D call, lacks a check against the DNA. TRBV21-1 is a pseudogene. CDR3 length: 15 residues. The CDR3 sequence: CASSTTGQGRHGYTF. As DNA, the CDR3 is TGTGCCAGCAGCACTACGGGACAGGGGAGGCATGGCTACACCTTC.

Notes on this clone: The same CDR3 can be traced to other DNA sequences in this sample. This chain links TRBV5-1 with TRBJ2-3, with D possibly TRBD2 on 6 matching bases. V shed 4 bases and J shed 4 bases, with 13 bases lying between them. Per the germline V gene, CDR1 is SGHRS and CDR2 is YFSETQ. This CDR3 contains 14 residues. In DNA, the CDR3 is TGCGCCAGCAGCCGTACGGAGGGCTCAGATACGCAGTATTTT. This encodes CASSRTEGSDTQYF. Full variable domain (missing parts from reference TRBV5-1 and TRBJ2-3): KAGVTQTPRYLIKTRGQQVTLSCSPISGHRSVSWYQQTPGQGLQFLFEYFSETQRNKGNFPGRFSGRQFSNSRSEMNVSTLELGDSALYLCASSRTEGSDTQYFGPGTRLTVL.

The J gene is TRBJ1-2, the V gene TRBV5-3; D unclear. TRBV5-3 is labeled an ORF, and its function is uncertain. Trimming pared 1 base from V and 5 bases from J, leaving 15 bases between. This CDR3 has 15 amino acids. The CDR3 here is CARSLRYITRYGYTF. Here the CDR3 DNA reads TGTGCCAGAAGCTTGAGGTACATTACCCGTTATGGCTACACCTTC.

The rearrangement links TRBV5-1 to TRBJ2-7; TRBD1 matches 8 bases. J lost 3 bases, V lost 4 bases, and 21 bases had no gene match. This CDR3 has 19 residues. Germline V gives CDR1 SGHRS, CDR2 YFSETQ. As DNA, the CDR3 is TGCGCCAGCAGCCGAGCATACTTATCAGGGGGCCAATTCAGCTACGAGCAGTACTTC. It codes for CASSRAYLSGGQFSYEQYF.

This sequence joins TRBV2 and TRBJ2-2; a weak D match, TRBD2 (7 bases). Looked up from germline, CDR1 is SNHLY and CDR2 is FYNNEI. V shed 5 bases and J shed 4 bases, with 14 bases lying between them. CDR3 length: 15 amino acids. CDR3 sequence reads: CASSLRGGSTGELFF. Written as DNA, the CDR3 is TGTGCCAGCAGTCTAAGGGGGGGGTCCACCGGGGAGCTGTTTTTT.

The genes are TRBV6-1 and TRBJ2-7; 7 bases match TRBD1. Germline loops: CDR1 MNHNS, CDR2 SASEGT. The CDR3 covers 14 residues. V lost 4 bases, J lost 3 bases, and 6 bases stayed unmatched. CDR3 region: CASSVETGNYEQYF. The CDR3 DNA is TGTGCCAGCAGTGTCGAGACAGGGAACTACGAGCAGTACTTC.

This chain joins TRBV5-1 and TRBJ2-5; 9 bases agree with TRBD1. The CDR3 runs 17 residues. J gave up 5 bases and V 3 bases, and 14 bases lay outside the gene matches. CDR1 is SGHRS and CDR2 is YFSETQ in the germline V gene. Here the CDR3 reads CASSSSGTGSRSETQYF. In DNA, the CDR3 is TGCGCCAGCAGCTCCTCCGGGACAGGGAGCCGCTCGGAGACCCAGTACTTC.

The V call is TRBV30, the J call TRBJ1-3; TRBD1 is a possible D gene (5 bases). CDR1 and CDR2 from the germline V gene are GTSNPN and SVGIG (reference sequence). V shed 1 base and J shed 3 bases, with 7 bases lying between them. This CDR3 has 13 residues. The CDR3 is CAWSGGYGNTIYF. CDR3 sequence (DNA): TGTGCCTGGAGTGGGGGCTATGGAAACACCATATATTTT.

The rearrangement uses TRBV29-1 and TRBJ2-1, with D perhaps given as TRBD1 or TRBD2 (5 bases each). Deletions cut 5 bases from V and 7 bases from J, with 15 bases between. Germline V gives CDR1 SQVTM, CDR2 ANQGSEA. The CDR3 covers 13 residues. The CDR3 DNA reads as TGCAGCGTTAAAGGGGACGGTTGGAATGAGCAGTTCTTC. As protein: CSVKGDGWNEQFF.

The chain is built from TRBV10-3 and TRBJ2-1, with 8 bases that match TRBD1. CDR3 length: 11 amino acids. Germline CDR1 ENHRY, CDR2 SYGVKD. This chain's CDR3 is CATGDYNEQFF. The DNA of the CDR3 is TGTGCGACAGGGGACTACAATGAGCAGTTCTTC.

The CDR3 bases are TGTGCCAGTAGCGGGGGGAGATCTAGCACAGATACGCAGTATTTT. It yields the protein CASSGGRSSTDTQYF. The genes are TRBV2 and TRBJ2-3, with TRBD2 identical over 10 bases. The CDR3 has 15 residues. Germline CDR1 and CDR2: SNHLY and FYNNEI. The ends lost 9 bases at V and 0 bases at J; junction bases unmatched: 6.

This chain connects TRBV10-2 to TRBJ2-7; possible D gene TRBD1, 6 bases. V lost 2 bases, J lost 5 bases, and 13 bases lay in between. Germline lookup yields CDR1 WSHSY and CDR2 SAAADI. The CDR3 contains 14 residues. The CDR3, as DNA: TGCGCCAGCAGTGAGCCTAACAGGGAAAACGAGCAGTACTTC. Protein: CASSEPNRENEQYF.

This chain connects TRBV2 to TRBJ2-5; D gene unclear. The germline V gene has CDR1 SNHLY and CDR2 FYNNEI. The CDR3 totals 12 residues. With 4 bases removed from V and 2 bases from J, the gap between germline ends came to 5 bases. The CDR3, as DNA: TGTGCCAGCAGTGTGGTACAAGAGACCCAGTACTTC. This encodes CASSVVQETQYF.

The rearrangement joins TRBV6-1 to TRBJ2-4; 8 bases match TRBD2. From germline, CDR1 is MNHNS and CDR2 SASEGT. This CDR3 comprises 14 residues. V shed 8 bases and J 6 bases; nucleotides not matched to a gene: 9. The CDR3 region is CASSAGGTGNIQYF. In DNA, the CDR3 is TGTGCCAGCTCGGCGGGGGGCACGGGAAACATTCAGTACTTC.

The rearrangement uses TRBV14 and TRBJ2-5; the D is unclear. CDR1 is SGHDN, CDR2 FVKESK, per germline. This CDR3 is built from 11 residues. V was shortened by 10 bases and J by 5 bases, with 11 bases between the two germline ends. CDR3 residues: CANLPKETQYF. In nucleotides, the CDR3 is TGTGCCAATCTCCCTAAGGAGACCCAGTACTTC.

The chain carries TRBV4-1 and TRBJ2-2; D uncertain. The V end lost 3 bases, the J end lost 6 bases, and 14 bases lay between the germline ends. The germline CDR1 and CDR2 sequences are MGHRA and YSYEKL. The CDR3 loop spans 15 amino acids. The CDR3 loop is CASSHKEAYAGELFF. CDR3 DNA: TGCGCCAGCAGCCATAAAGAGGCGTACGCCGGGGAGCTGTTTTTT.

The chain couples TRBV5-5 to TRBJ2-7; 7 bases fit TRBD2. The CDR3 contains 17 residues. The V and J ends lost 3 bases and 1 base, in that order; junction bases with no gene match: 13. CDR1 is SGHKS, CDR2 YYEKEE, per germline (reference sequence). CDR3: CASSSPGGGPTSYEQYF. Written as DNA, the CDR3 is TGTGCCAGCAGCTCCCCTGGGGGGGGACCCACTTCCTACGAGCAGTACTTC.

This clone appeared once. The chain employs TRBV10-2 and TRBJ2-4; 7 nucleotides agree with TRBD1. V lost 0 bases, J lost 3 bases, and 11 bases stayed unmatched. The germline V gene has CDR1 WSHSY and CDR2 SAAADI. The CDR3 has 18 residues. The CDR3 loop is CASSESWVGGGRKNIQYF. The CDR3 coding sequence is TGCGCCAGCAGTGAGTCGTGGGTAGGGGGCGGTCGCAAAAACATTCAGTACTTC.

The V and J genes are TRBV30 and TRBJ2-5; D not resolved. The CDR3 contains 16 residues. Trimming removed 1 base at V and 2 bases at J, with 17 bases between. Germline lookup yields CDR1 GTSNPN and CDR2 SVGIG (reference sequence). The CDR3 DNA reads as TGTGCCTGGAGTGGTGGGATCGCAAGAACTCAAGAGACCCAGTACTTC. Its translation: CAWSGGIARTQETQYF.

A word on this clone: At the DNA level, this CDR3 is encoded by other sequences in the same sample as well. The V call is TRBV5-1, the J call TRBJ2-7; D not resolved. CDR3 length: 14 residues. The V end was cut by 0 bases, the J end by 2 bases, with 9 bases between. The germline V gene encodes CDR1 SGHRS and CDR2 YFSETQ. Written as DNA, the CDR3 is TGCGCCAGCAGCTTGGAAGTAGCCACCTACGAGCAGTACTTC. It yields the protein CASSLEVATYEQYF.

The chain links TRBV7-2 to TRBJ2-2; 7 nucleotides line up with TRBD2. CDR3 length equals 13 residues. Per the germline V gene, CDR1 is SGHTA and CDR2 is FQGNSA. The V gene end was trimmed by 5 bases and the J gene end by 9 bases; junction bases not matched to a gene: 6. In DNA form, the CDR3 reads TGTGCCAGCAGCCCTGAGCGGGGCAGGGAGCTGTTTTTT. Encoded protein: CASSPERGRELFF.